This TCR beta chain derives from a study of technical replicates of blood from several donors. Data came from immunoSEQ multiplex PCR; TCRdb stores just in-frame clones and leaves some out. The table has 50,000 or so clones, more than 85% seen once. Per the germline V gene, CDR1 is MNHEY and CDR2 is SVGAGI. The V gene lost 6 bases and the J gene lost 6 bases, with 12 bases spanning the gap. The CDR3 spans 12 residues. The clonotype comes from a human donor in good health. Some clones in this sample may be carry-over from other donors' samples. Sequenced: PBMCs. The chain recombines TRBV6-5 with TRBJ2-7; a possible D gene is TRBD1 (6 bases). The CDR3 loop reads CASRSQGLEQYF. The CDR3, as DNA: TGTGCCAGCAGGTCACAGGGTCTCGAGCAGTACTTC.